This TCR beta chain appears in the sequencing data of a study of CD8 T cells in Susac syndrome. An input of roughly 0.45 to 1 ug of RNA was subjected to reverse transcription using random hexamers. Amplification of TCR beta CDR3 was carried out by immunoSEQ multiplex PCR, which covered 54 Vbeta and 13 Jbeta segments. Each CDR3 protein is one row after TCRdb ran MiXCR on the immunoSEQ multiplex PCR reads. The sample consists of 200,000 or so distinct CDR3 sequences, 90% to 95% of them appearing once. The CDR3 length is 15 residues. V shed 3 bases and J shed 4 bases, with 12 bases lying between them. Through negative isolation, CD4+ and CD8+ T cells were obtained, while TEMRA cells were enriched using FACS.

Sequencing used CD4+ T cells from PBMCs. This chain joins TRBV12-3 or TRBV12-4 and TRBJ2-2; D remains unclear. The clonotype was recovered from a human donor with multiple sclerosis. This CDR3 reads CASSFWMAITGELFF. The CDR3, as DNA: TGTGCCAGCAGTTTCTGGATGGCGATCACCGGGGAGCTGTTTTTT.